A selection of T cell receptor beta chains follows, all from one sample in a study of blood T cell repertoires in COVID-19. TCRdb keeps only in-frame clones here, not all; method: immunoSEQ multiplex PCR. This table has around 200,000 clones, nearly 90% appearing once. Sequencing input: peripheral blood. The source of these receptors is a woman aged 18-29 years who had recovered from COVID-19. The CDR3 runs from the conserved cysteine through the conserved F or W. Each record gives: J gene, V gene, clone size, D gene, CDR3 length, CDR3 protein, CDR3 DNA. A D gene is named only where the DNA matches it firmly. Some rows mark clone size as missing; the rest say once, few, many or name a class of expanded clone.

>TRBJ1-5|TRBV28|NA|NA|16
CASTKSGFYSNQPQHF
TGTGCCAGCACTAAATCGGGTTTCTATAGCAATCAGCCCCAGCATTTT
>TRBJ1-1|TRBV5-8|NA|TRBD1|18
CASSSLKTGVGSGTEAFF
TGTGCCAGCAGCTCACTAAAGACAGGGGTCGGTTCGGGCACTGAAGCTTTCTTT
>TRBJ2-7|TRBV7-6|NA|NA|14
CASSSISGGGEQYF
TGTGCCAGCAGCTCAATATCAGGGGGAGGTGAGCAGTACTTC
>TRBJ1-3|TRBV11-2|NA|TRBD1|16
CASTGGGRVSGNTIYF
TGTGCCAGCACAGGGGGCGGACGCGTCTCTGGAAACACCATATATTTT
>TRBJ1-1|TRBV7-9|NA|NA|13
CASSPDGQGSAFF
TGTGCCAGCAGCCCCGACGGTCAGGGTTCGGCTTTCTTT
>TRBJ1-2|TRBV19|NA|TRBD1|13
CASSIWDRSGYTF
TGTGCCAGTAGTATATGGGACAGAAGTGGCTACACCTTC
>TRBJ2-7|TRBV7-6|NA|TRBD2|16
CASSLEGTGLAGEQYF
TGTGCCAGCAGCTTAGAGGGGACTGGACTAGCGGGTGAGCAGTACTTC
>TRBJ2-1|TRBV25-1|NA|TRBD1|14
CASSSTGGPNEQFF
TGTGCCAGCAGTAGTACAGGGGGTCCTAATGAGCAGTTCTTC
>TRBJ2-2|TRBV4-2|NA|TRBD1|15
CASSQADRVVGELFF
TGTGCCAGCAGCCAAGCGGACAGGGTTGTCGGGGAGCTGTTTTTT
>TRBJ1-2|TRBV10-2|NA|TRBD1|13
CASSPGTVNGYTF
TGCGCCAGCAGTCCCGGGACAGTAAATGGCTACACCTTC
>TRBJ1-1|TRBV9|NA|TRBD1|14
CASSLQGRMTEAFF
TGTGCCAGCAGTTTACAGGGGAGGATGACTGAAGCTTTCTTT
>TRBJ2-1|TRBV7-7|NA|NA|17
CASSRRFYAHSYNEQFF
TGTGCCAGCAGCCGCCGGTTTTACGCCCACTCCTACAATGAGCAGTTCTTC
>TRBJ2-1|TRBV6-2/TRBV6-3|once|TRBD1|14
CASSFNRGRDEQFF
TGTGCCAGCAGTTTTAACAGGGGAAGAGATGAGCAGTTCTTC
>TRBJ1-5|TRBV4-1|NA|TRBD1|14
CASSRGQDNQPQHF
TGCGCCAGCAGCCGAGGACAGGACAATCAGCCCCAGCATTTT
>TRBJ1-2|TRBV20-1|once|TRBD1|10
CSPTGNGYTF
TGCAGCCCGACAGGGAATGGCTACACCTTC